This T cell receptor (beta chain) was captured by sequencing in a study of blood T cell repertoires in COVID-19. The CDR3 runs to 14 residues. The germline V gene encodes CDR1 MDHEN and CDR2 SYDVKM. V dropped 6 bases and J dropped 0 bases, with 9 bases sitting between them. TCRdb keeps only in-frame clones here, not all; method: immunoSEQ multiplex PCR. The top ten clones hold 6.7% of a sample with about 100,000 clones, around 91% of them seen once. Seattle enrolled patients during active infection and tracked them longitudinally. The sample consisted of peripheral blood. V is TRBV28 and J is TRBJ2-4; weak D call: TRBD2 (7 bases). The source is a man younger than 30 with COVID-19, enrolled during active disease. The DNA for the CDR3 is TGTGCCAGCAGGGGGGGGCTAGCCAAAAACATTCAGTACTTC. It translates to CASRGGLAKNIQYF.